This T cell receptor beta chain came from a study of CD8 T cells in ankylosing spondylitis. Regarding the study as a whole: As for the disease-linked clones, they showed a CD8+ phenotype and occurred at relatively low frequencies in peripheral blood. In ankylosing spondylitis blood, a motif of eight highly homologous TCR beta variants appeared characteristic. Researchers reportedly found disease-linked clones significantly enriched in matched ankylosing spondylitis synovial fluid. Earlier authors reported some of these motif variants in reactive arthritis synovial fluid and blood.

As concerns this clonotype: The antigen is not known.

With molecular barcodes, quantitative 5'-RACE was used to make the TCR beta libraries. TCRdb re-derived calls from the 5' RACE reads in MiXCR, one entry per CDR3 protein. Among more than 600,000 distinct CDR3 sequences, roughly 19% were seen once, and the ten largest hold around 19%. Trimming left V 6 bases short and J 3 bases short, with 12 bases between. This CDR3 is 14 amino acids long. Sequencing was carried out using blood, either unsorted or a sorted T cell fraction (not recorded which). This TCR came from a male donor with ankylosing spondylitis. The chain joins TRBV12-3 or TRBV12-4 to TRBJ1-5; D uncertain. The CDR3, as DNA: TGTGCCAGCAGCCCTGGGAGCCACAATCAGCCCCAGCATTTT. Protein sequence: CASSPGSHNQPQHF.